A selection of T cell receptor beta chains follows, all from one sample in a study of beta chain features in type 1 diabetes. Produced via immunoSEQ multiplex PCR; TCRdb's table is partial and in-frame only. This sample has 300,000 to 450,000 clones, with 15% to 20% found just once. Input material: naive CD4+ T cells from blood. The receptors come from a woman aged 18-35 years in good health. Each CDR3 is given without its conserved first and last residue.

TRBV20-1	9	TRBJ2-7	SARQINEQY
TRBV30	11	TRBJ1-4	AWSVRGNEKLF
TRBV11-2	13	TRBJ2-7	ASSLVASGTYEQY
TRBV4-1	12	TRBJ1-2	ASSAEWANYGYT
TRBV27	13	TRBJ2-7	ASSASGLLSYEQY
TRBV19	13	TRBJ2-7	ATSYSGGSPYEQY
TRBV7-9	9	TRBJ1-2	ASSPSYGYT
TRBV5-8	11	TRBJ2-5	ASSLSPRETQY
TRBV30	13	TRBJ2-7	AWRATGTGKYEQY
TRBV18	14	TRBJ2-7	ASSPIEARSSYEQY
TRBV7-2	11	TRBJ2-4	ASSSEARFLQY
TRBV4-1	14	TRBJ2-3	ASSQEDRHSKDTQY
TRBV11-2	13	TRBJ1-4	ASSLDWDRGEKLF
TRBV9	12	TRBJ2-7	ASSRDRVPYEQY
TRBV2	12	TRBJ1-2	ASSESTGAIGYT
TRBV7-8	11	TRBJ2-7	ASSRTGSYEQY
TRBV25-1	13	TRBJ1-2	ASSTPGTANYGYT
TRBV6-6	11	TRBJ1-5	ASRQTRGQPQH
TRBV2	12	TRBJ1-2	ASRKTDWEAGYT
TRBV5-6	14	TRBJ2-6	ASSFTVSSGANVLT
TRBV5-1	12	TRBJ2-7	ASRSGDRYYEQY
TRBV4-2	13	TRBJ2-1	ASSRTSGSSNEQF
TRBV4-1	15	TRBJ2-7	ASSKGRAGGVGYEQY
TRBV4-1	13	TRBJ2-3	ASSQVGAPADTQY
TRBV7-2	14	TRBJ2-5	ASSPTRSGGAETQY
TRBV28	13	TRBJ1-5	ASSLGAGGNQPQH
TRBV19	11	TRBJ2-1	ASSMKKRYEQF
TRBV7-9	14	TRBJ1-3	ASSIRDSLSGNTIY
TRBV4-3	13	TRBJ1-1	ASSQQQGPVTEAF
TRBV9	13	TRBJ2-1	ASSVADSRVDEQF
TRBV4-3	13	TRBJ2-5	ASSQGGAKGETQY
TRBV5-4	15	TRBJ2-4	ASSLAGGGMAKNIQY
TRBV30	13	TRBJ2-1	AWTTAGGGLGEQF
TRBV29-1	11	TRBJ2-1	SVVAGGGDEQF
TRBV4-1	15	TRBJ2-1	ASSQAGTSGRNNEQF
TRBV6-6	12	TRBJ2-2	ATQRGPNTGELF
TRBV6-1	11	TRBJ2-7	AILSGSTYEQY
TRBV19	11	TRBJ2-5	ASRTSGEETQY
TRBV5-1	15	TRBJ2-6	ASSPLGGASGANVLT
TRBV5-1	11	TRBJ1-1	ASSLTGNTEAF
TRBV29-1	11	TRBJ1-4	SVPGQGDEKLF
TRBV7-9	10	TRBJ2-1	ASSLTDQGQF
TRBV4-3	13	TRBJ1-5	ASSQRWAGEGPQH
TRBV10-3	11	TRBJ1-1	AISLQGNTEAF
TRBV4-2	12	TRBJ2-3	ASSQNSRGDTQY
TRBV15	13	TRBJ2-5	ATSRPPTEQETQY
TRBV14	12	TRBJ1-1	ASSLSLHDTEAF
TRBV7-2	10	TRBJ2-7	ASSRVADEQY
TRBV6-5	13	TRBJ1-6	ASNLRGTGNSPLH
TRBV7-2	14	TRBJ2-7	ASSEAGGRPSYEQY